This entry features one TCR beta chain sequence. The antigen remains undetermined. The sample originates from a study of CD8 T cells in ankylosing spondylitis. Whole-study findings and limits: Roughly eight highly homologous variants made up a TCR beta motif that seemed to typify ankylosing spondylitis blood.

This CDR3 comprises 14 residues. Deletions cut 5 bases from V and 4 bases from J, with 12 bases between. TCRdb redid the calling of the 5' RACE reads with MiXCR, one entry per CDR3 protein. Among over 600,000 distinct CDR3 sequences, around 17% were seen once, and the ten largest hold around a fifth. The source material was blood, either unsorted or a sorted T cell fraction (not recorded which). This rearrangement joins TRBV12-3 or TRBV12-4 to TRBJ1-5; weak D call: TRBD1 (6 bases). This sequence originates from a male donor with ankylosing spondylitis. CDR3 residues: CASSPTGTNQPQHF. CDR3 bases: TGTGCCAGCAGTCCGACAGGTACTAATCAGCCCCAGCATTTT.